This entry lists 14 T cell receptor beta chains sequenced from one sample in a study of spatial heterogeneity in lung cancer. Time point indicated: sample taken at primary tumor resection. Whole RNA, which was extracted from tumor, nontumor lung tissue or frozen PBMC, was sequenced without any cell sorting. In TCRdb, the 5' RACE reads were re-called with MiXCR into one record per CDR3 protein. Of some 15,000 distinct CDR3 sequences listed, about 10% are singletons. The sequenced sample was PBMCs, obtained at surgery. These receptors all come from a female donor with early-stage non-small cell lung cancer.

This chain links TRBV6-5 with TRBJ2-2, with D perhaps given as TRBD1 or TRBD2 (5 bases each). The CDR3 loop spans 12 amino acids. Deletions cut 6 bases from V and 6 bases from J, with 8 bases between. Germline V lookup: CDR1 MNHEY, CDR2 SVGAGI. The CDR3 DNA reads TGTGCCAGCAGCAGGGACGCCGGGGAGCTGTTTTTT. Translating gives CASSRDAGELFF.

This clonotype was picked up many times. This rearrangement joins TRBV7-2 to TRBJ2-3, with TRBD2 matching 16 bases. The CDR3 has 18 residues. The J segment lost 2 bases and the V segment lost 5 bases, leaving 7 bases of the junction unmatched. Germline CDR1 is SGHTA and CDR2 is FQGNSA. For the CDR3, the DNA is TGTGCCAGCAGCCAGGGACTAGCGGGGGGGCCAAACACAGATACGCAGTATTTT. Translation: CASSQGLAGGPNTDTQYF. Supplemented by reference TRBV7-2 and TRBJ2-3, the full variable domain reads GAGVSQSPSNKVTEKGKDVELRCDPISGHTALYWYRQSLGQGLEFLIYFQGNSAPDKSGLPSDRFSAERTGGSVSTLTIQRTQQEDSAVYLCASSQGLAGGPNTDTQYFGPGTRLTVL.

Ten or more counts support this clonotype. This chain connects TRBV7-9 to TRBJ1-3; tentative D call: TRBD1 (5 bases). The CDR3 is made up of 12 amino acids. Germline-derived CDR1 and CDR2 are SEHNR and FQNEAQ (reference sequence). Deletions cut 11 bases from V and 0 bases from J, with 8 bases between. The CDR3 protein is CAWGSSGNTIYF. The CDR3 DNA reads as TGTGCCTGGGGCAGCTCTGGAAACACCATATATTTT.

The genes are TRBV7-9 and TRBJ2-1; TRBD2 is a possible D gene (6 bases). The CDR3 runs 16 residues. Deletions cut 5 bases from V and 0 bases from J, with 14 bases between. CDR1 SEHNR and CDR2 FQNEAQ come from the germline V gene (reference sequence). The CDR3 nucleotides are TGTGCCAGCAGCCAAACACTAGCTTTCTCCTACAATGAGCAGTTCTTC. This gives the protein CASSQTLAFSYNEQFF.

This clonotype was found many times. The chain combines TRBV19 with TRBJ2-1; tentative D call: TRBD2 (5 bases). The ends were cut back, 7 bases at V and 0 bases at J, with 10 bases in the middle. CDR3 length: 14 residues. Germline-derived CDR1 and CDR2 are LNHDA and SQIVND (reference sequence). This CDR3 reads CASNKRTSYNEQFF. DNA for the CDR3: TGTGCCAGTAACAAGCGGACCTCCTACAATGAGCAGTTCTTC.

At least ten counts were recorded for this clonotype. The gene calls are TRBV5-1 and TRBJ1-6; the match to TRBD1 covers 7 bases. The V and J ends lost 3 bases and 2 bases, in that order; junction bases with no gene match: 5. Per germline, CDR1 SGHRS and CDR2 YFSETQ. This CDR3 comprises 16 residues. CDR3 protein: CASSSTGATYNSPLHF. DNA for the CDR3: TGCGCCAGCAGCTCCACAGGGGCCACCTATAATTCACCCCTCCACTTT.

Judged by abundance, this clonotype is medium-sized (0.01 to 0.1%). The chain is built from TRBV19 and TRBJ2-7, with a weak D call TRBD1 (5 bases). The CDR3 covers 13 residues. Trimming pared 6 bases from V and 0 bases from J, leaving 9 bases between. The germline V gene encodes CDR1 LNHDA and CDR2 SQIVND (reference sequence). The CDR3 sequence: CASSETVSYEQYF. CDR3 nucleotide sequence: TGTGCCAGTAGCGAGACAGTCTCCTACGAGCAGTACTTC. Filled out from reference TRBV19 and TRBJ2-7, the complete variable domain reads DGGITQSPKYLFRKEGQNVTLSCEQNLNHDAMYWYRQDPGQGLRLIYYSQIVNDFQKGDIAEGYSVSREKKESFPLTVTSAQKNPTAFYLCASSETVSYEQYFGPGTRLTVT.

This clonotype was recorded at least ten times. This CDR3 reads CASSFDPRNEQFF. In nucleotides, the CDR3 is TGTGCCAGCAGTTTTGACCCCCGCAATGAGCAGTTCTTC. The V call is TRBV12-3 or TRBV12-4, the J call TRBJ2-1; D unresolved. The CDR3 consists of 13 residues. V dropped 3 bases and J dropped 6 bases, with 9 bases sitting between them.

This clonotype was counted between two and nine times. V and J are TRBV6-4 and TRBJ1-6; no clear D gene. V lost 0 bases and J 7 bases, leaving 19 bases between the germline ends. CDR3 size: 18 residues. CDR1 is MRHNA, CDR2 SNTAGT, per germline. As DNA, the CDR3 is TGTGCCAGCAGTGACTCAAGGATACGGTACCGACCAAATTCACCCCTCCACTTT. Amino acid sequence: CASSDSRIRYRPNSPLHF.

This clonotype was found many times. The J gene is TRBJ2-7, the V gene TRBV10-3, with D possibly matching TRBD2 (5 bases). CDR3 length: 17 amino acids. Trimming removed 0 bases at V and 1 base at J, with 16 bases between. The germline CDR1 and CDR2 sequences are ENHRY and SYGVKD. The CDR3 reads CAISESRARRVSYEQYF. As DNA, the CDR3 is TGTGCCATCAGTGAGTCGAGGGCACGAAGAGTATCCTACGAGCAGTACTTC.

This rearrangement joins TRBV7-2 to TRBJ2-7; the match to TRBD1 covers 9 bases. The germline V gene encodes CDR1 SGHTA and CDR2 FQGNSA. With V trimmed by 4 bases and J by 5 bases, 6 bases remained unmatched. The CDR3 loop spans 14 amino acids. The CDR3: CASSSGQGVNEQYF. CDR3 nucleotide sequence: TGTGCCAGCAGCTCGGGACAGGGAGTCAACGAGCAGTACTTC.

This clonotype was observed many times. For the CDR3, the DNA is TGTGCCAGCAGACGGGACAGGGTCCAAGAGACCCAGTACTTC. As protein: CASRRDRVQETQYF. The chain carries TRBV7-2 and TRBJ2-5; 9 bases agree with TRBD1. Germline V gene data show CDR1 as SGHTA and CDR2 as FQGNSA. The CDR3 spans 14 residues. The V segment lost 6 bases and the J segment 1 base; nucleotides outside the gene matches: 3.

This clonotype was detected ten times or more. The genes are TRBV18 and TRBJ1-5, with 8 nucleotides matching TRBD1. V was pared by 1 base and J by 1 base, with 6 bases of the junction left unmatched. In germline, CDR1 is KGHSH, CDR2 LQKENI. This CDR3 is 17 amino acids long. For the CDR3, the DNA is TGTGCCAGCTCACCACGGCAGGGGGCTGGGAGCAATCAGCCCCAGCATTTT. Amino acid sequence: CASSPRQGAGSNQPQHF. The entire variable domain, with the rest obtained from reference TRBV18 and TRBJ1-5, is as follows: NAGVMQNPRHLVRRRGQEARLRCSPMKGHSHVYWYRQLPEEGLKFMVYLQKENIIDESGMPKERFSAEFPKEGPSILRIQQVVRGDSAAYFCASSPRQGAGSNQPQHFGDGTRLSIL.

This clonotype was seen many times. This chain links TRBV12-3 or TRBV12-4 with TRBJ1-6, with 8 nucleotides matching TRBD1. V was clipped by 4 bases and J by 7 bases; unmatched bases: 6. This CDR3 is built from 15 residues. DNA of the CDR3: TGTGCCAGCAGTTCAGGGGGCGCCCCCAATTCACCCCTCCACTTT. Protein sequence: CASSSGGAPNSPLHF.